The 32 T cell receptor beta chains below come from one sample, sequenced in a study of cytomegalovirus exposure and HLA in healthy donors. Sequenced by immunoSEQ multiplex PCR; TCRdb stores in-frame clones only, minus some. This table has about 160,000 clones, over 85% appearing once. Sequencing was performed on PBMCs. The receptors originated from a young man in good health and CMV-seropositive.

This clone was detected once. The J gene is TRBJ2-1, the V gene TRBV25-1; D might be TRBD1 (6 bases). V gave up 6 bases and J gave up 7 bases, with 13 bases separating them. CDR3 length: 13 residues. The germline V gene has CDR1 MGHDK and CDR2 SYGVNS. The CDR3 protein is CASRLGGLNEQFF. CDR3 DNA sequence: TGTGCCAGCAGATTAGGGGGTCTGAATGAGCAGTTCTTC.

The genes are TRBV4-2 and TRBJ2-7; D is unresolved. The germline V gene has CDR1 LGHNA and CDR2 YNFKEQ. Trimming removed 0 bases from V and 1 base from J, with 7 bases in between. The CDR3 loop spans 14 amino acids. CDR3 sequence reads: CASSQELRSYEQYF. CDR3 coding DNA: TGTGCCAGCAGCCAAGAGTTGAGGTCCTACGAGCAGTACTTC.

V is TRBV28 and J is TRBJ2-3, with TRBD2 matching 7 bases. V lost 4 bases, J lost 0 bases, and 7 bases stayed unmatched. From germline, CDR1 is MDHEN and CDR2 SYDVKM. This CDR3 contains 16 residues. In DNA, the CDR3 is TGTGCCAGCAGTTCACTTACTAGCGTCAGCACAGATACGCAGTATTTT. Its protein product is CASSSLTSVSTDTQYF.

The chain combines TRBV7-2 with TRBJ2-7, with D maybe TRBD2 (6 bases). The germline V and J ends were trimmed by 5 bases and 4 bases, with 18 bases remaining between them. The CDR3 totals 15 residues. Germline V gene sequence: CDR1 SGHTA, CDR2 FQGNSA. The CDR3 DNA sequence: TGTGCCAGCAGCCCAGTAGCGCGTGGGGGGTACGAGCAGTACTTC. It specifies CASSPVARGGYEQYF. Based on the CDR3 plus reference TRBV7-2 and TRBJ2-7, the full variable domain is GAGVSQSPSNKVTEKGKDVELRCDPISGHTALYWYRQSLGQGLEFLIYFQGNSAPDKSGLPSDRFSAERTGGSVSTLTIQRTQQEDSAVYLCASSPVARGGYEQYFGPGTRLTVT.

The chain recombines TRBV7-6 with TRBJ1-1, with 8 bases lining up with TRBD1. This CDR3 region has 15 residues. V lost 0 bases and J lost 4; bases outside the gene matches: 4. Germline V gives CDR1 SGHVS, CDR2 FNYEAQ. The CDR3 bases are TGTGCCAGCAGCTTAGCCCAGGGGGCAGGCACTGAAGCTTTCTTT. It encodes CASSLAQGAGTEAFF.

The gene calls are TRBV21-1 and TRBJ2-7; the D segment call TRBD2 is taken from the table without a DNA check. TRBV21-1 has pseudogene status. This CDR3 has 13 residues. CDR3 protein: CASTKTRNYEQYF. In nucleotides, the CDR3 is TGTGCCAGCACCAAAACGAGGAACTACGAGCAGTACTTC.

The rearrangement links TRBV5-1 to TRBJ2-2; D remains ambiguous. V lost 6 bases and J 3 bases, leaving 12 bases between the germline ends. CDR1 is SGHRS and CDR2 is YFSETQ in the germline V gene. The CDR3 has 14 amino acids. CDR3 residues: CASNGGRYTGELFF. In DNA, the CDR3 is TGCGCCAGCAATGGTGGCAGATACACCGGGGAGCTGTTTTTT.

In nucleotides, the CDR3 is TGTGCCAGCCTCGAGAAGGGGCGGGAAGATGAGCAGTTCTTC. Amino acid sequence: CASLEKGREDEQFF. The J gene is TRBJ2-1, the V gene TRBV9; TRBD2 is a possible D gene (6 bases). V was cut by 7 bases and J by 8 bases, with 19 bases left in between. The CDR3 consists of 14 residues. Germline CDR1 reads SGDLS; CDR2 reads YYNGEE.

The rearrangement uses TRBV5-4 and TRBJ2-1; 11 bases align to TRBD2. This CDR3 is built from 16 residues. Germline trimming cut 2 bases from V and 8 bases from J; bases unmatched to any gene: 9. Germline assignment: CDR1 SGHNT and CDR2 YYREEE (reference sequence). CDR3 in DNA: TGTGCCAGCAGCTTTAGTCCTAGCGGGAGGAGAGATGAGCAGTTCTTC. Its translation: CASSFSPSGRRDEQFF.

The chain employs TRBV5-5 and TRBJ1-5, with TRBD1 as a possible D gene (6 bases). The germline V gene encodes CDR1 SGHKS and CDR2 YYEKEE (reference sequence). This CDR3 has 15 amino acids. Trimming left V 4 bases short and J 7 bases short, with 18 bases between. The chain's CDR3 is CASSVASGGGQPQHF. The CDR3 nucleotides read TGTGCCAGCAGCGTCGCTTCTGGGGGCGGACAGCCCCAGCATTTT.

The genes are TRBV19 and TRBJ1-5; D remains ambiguous. In germline, CDR1 is LNHDA, CDR2 SQIVND (reference sequence). CDR3 length equals 14 residues. The ends were cut back, 4 bases at V and 2 bases at J, with 9 bases in the middle. CDR3 DNA: TGTGCCAGTAGTAGTAGTCAGGGCAATCAGCCCCAGCATTTT. It translates to CASSSSQGNQPQHF.

CDR3 DNA sequence: TGTGCCAGTAGTACCAGGAACCGCGCTAACTATGGCTACACCTTC. Translated, it gives CASSTRNRANYGYTF. V gene TRBV19 combines with J gene TRBJ1-2, with D unclear. Germline values: CDR1 LNHDA, CDR2 SQIVND (reference sequence). Between the trimmed V and J ends, which lost 4 bases and 0 bases, there was a span of 12 bases. The CDR3 covers 15 residues.

This rearrangement joins TRBV7-8 to TRBJ2-7, with unresolved D. The germline V gene has CDR1 SGHVS and CDR2 FQNEAQ. V was clipped by 5 bases and J by 3 bases, with 11 bases between them. CDR3 length: 13 amino acids. CDR3 nucleotide sequence: TGTGCCAGCAGCCCGGCTAGGAGCTACGAGCAGTACTTC. Translating it yields CASSPARSYEQYF.

J is TRBJ2-7 and V is TRBV13; 10 nucleotides match TRBD2. Germline loops: CDR1 PRHDT, CDR2 FYEKMQ (reference sequence). Trimming cost V 4 bases and J 3 bases; bases outside gene matches: 12. The CDR3 has 17 residues. CDR3 in DNA: TGTGCCAGCAGCTCCCGGACTAGCGGCGTACCGTACTACGAGCAGTACTTC. Protein sequence: CASSSRTSGVPYYEQYF.

The chain recombines TRBV27 with TRBJ1-1; the D is unclear. V was clipped by 3 bases and J by 0 bases, with 5 bases between them. Germline V gives CDR1 MNHEY, CDR2 SMNVEV (reference sequence). The CDR3 length is 13 residues. The CDR3 sequence: CASSFSVNTEAFF. The CDR3 DNA sequence: TGTGCCAGCAGTTTCTCAGTGAACACTGAAGCTTTCTTT.

This chain uses TRBV6-1 with TRBJ2-3, with 8 bases that match TRBD2. The CDR3 is 14 amino acids. The germline V gene encodes CDR1 MNHNS and CDR2 SASEGT. The trim removed 3 bases at V and 5 bases at J, leaving 4 bases unmatched. The CDR3 DNA reads TGTGCCAGCAGTGAGTCCGGGAGGGAAGATACGCAGTATTTT. It codes for CASSESGREDTQYF.

This clone appeared a single time. This chain uses TRBV27 with TRBJ2-2; TRBD2 aligns across 8 bases. This CDR3 region has 15 residues. The trim removed 3 bases at V and 5 bases at J, leaving 5 bases unmatched. In germline, CDR1 is MNHEY, CDR2 SMNVEV (reference sequence). The CDR3 bases are TGTGCCAGCAGTTTCTCGGGAGGGCGGACCGGGGAGCTGTTTTTT. It translates to CASSFSGGRTGELFF.

The V call is TRBV29-1, the J call TRBJ2-5, with D hard to call. Germline lookup yields CDR1 SQVTM and CDR2 ANQGSEA. V gave up 1 base and J gave up 2 bases, with 8 bases separating them. The CDR3 consists of 13 residues. CDR3 residues: CSVEAGPQETQYF. The CDR3 DNA reads as TGCAGCGTTGAAGCGGGTCCTCAAGAGACCCAGTACTTC.

The chain uses TRBV6-1 and TRBJ1-1, with TRBD1 identical over 8 bases. This CDR3 is 14 amino acids long. The germline V gene has CDR1 MNHNS and CDR2 SASEGT. V was pared by 6 bases and J by 1 base, with 4 bases of the junction left unmatched. In DNA form, the CDR3 reads TGTGCCAGCAGAGTGGGACAGGCGAACACTGAAGCTTTCTTT. It codes for CASRVGQANTEAFF.

The V call is TRBV10-3, the J call TRBJ2-7; the match to TRBD1 covers 9 bases. CDR3 length: 15 amino acids. Germline assignment: CDR1 ENHRY and CDR2 SYGVKD. V shed 6 bases, J shed 2 bases, and the junction held 8 bases outside the gene matches. CDR3 nucleotides: TGTGCCATCAGGCAACCGGGACAGGGAACCTACGAGCAGTACTTC. Translating gives CAIRQPGQGTYEQYF.

This chain connects TRBV11-3 to TRBJ2-2, with 12 bases that match TRBD2. The CDR3 length is 18 residues. Germline CDR1 is SGHNT and CDR2 is YENEEA. Trimming cost V 6 bases and J 2 bases; bases outside gene matches: 10. In DNA form, the CDR3 reads TGTGCCAGCAGTTTCAGGACTAGCGGGACCTTAAACACCGGGGAGCTGTTTTTT. It encodes CASSFRTSGTLNTGELFF.

The genes are TRBV7-6 and TRBJ2-1; 11 bases line up with TRBD2. The CDR3 is 18 amino acids. Germline values: CDR1 SGHVS, CDR2 FNYEAQ. The V segment lost 1 base and the J segment 5 bases; nucleotides outside the gene matches: 10. CDR3 sequence reads: CASSLEGLAVQGDNEQFF. The DNA of the CDR3 is TGTGCCAGCAGCTTAGAGGGACTAGCGGTTCAAGGGGACAATGAGCAGTTCTTC. The full variable domain, in which reference TRBV7-6 and TRBJ2-1 provide the parts outside the CDR3, is GAGVSQSPRYKVTKRGQDVALRCDPISGHVSLYWYRQALGQGPEFLTYFNYEAQQDKSGLPNDRFSAERPEGSISTLTIQRTEQRDSAMYRCASSLEGLAVQGDNEQFFGPGTRLTVL.

The genes are TRBV5-1 and TRBJ1-1, with D unclear. Germline CDR1 is SGHRS and CDR2 is YFSETQ. V was cut by 5 bases and J by 1 base, with 9 bases left in between. The CDR3 spans 13 residues. The CDR3 sequence is CASSKQRNTEAFF. Written as DNA, the CDR3 is TGCGCCAGCAGTAAACAGAGGAACACTGAAGCTTTCTTT.

This clone has just one count. V gene TRBV6-1 combines with J gene TRBJ2-2; D gene uncertain. Germline V gene lookup returns CDR1 MNHNS and CDR2 SASEGT. V was clipped by 8 bases and J by 6 bases, with 16 bases between them. The CDR3 runs to 14 residues. The CDR3 DNA reads as TGTGCCAGCCTACGCTCTGTCGGGTCCGGGGAGCTGTTTTTT. Residues: CASLRSVGSGELFF.

This chain links TRBV25-1 with TRBJ1-5, with a weak D call TRBD1 (5 bases). Trimming pared 0 bases from V and 5 bases from J, leaving 17 bases between. Per germline, CDR1 MGHDK and CDR2 SYGVNS. This CDR3 has 17 residues. CDR3 protein: CASSEYSQIPGDQPQHF. The CDR3, as DNA: TGTGCCAGCAGTGAATATTCCCAAATTCCGGGGGATCAGCCCCAGCATTTT.

The rearrangement links TRBV5-4 to TRBJ1-5; D possibly corresponds to TRBD1 (6 bases). Trimming stripped 0 bases from V and 3 bases from J, with 7 bases between. Germline values: CDR1 SGHNT, CDR2 YYREEE (reference sequence). The CDR3 is 14 amino acids. This CDR3 reads CASSLDRDNQPQHF. The CDR3 DNA is TGTGCCAGCAGCTTGGACAGGGACAATCAGCCCCAGCATTTT.

This chain connects TRBV7-9 to TRBJ2-7; 8 bases map to TRBD1. Germline CDR1 is SEHNR and CDR2 is FQNEAQ (reference sequence). V was pared by 1 base and J by 5 bases, with 4 bases of the junction left unmatched. The CDR3 is 14 amino acids. This chain's CDR3 is CASSLGTGIHEQYF. In nucleotides, the CDR3 is TGTGCCAGCAGCTTAGGGACAGGGATCCACGAGCAGTACTTC. The full variable domain, in which reference TRBV7-9 and TRBJ2-7 provide the parts outside the CDR3, is DTGVSQNPRHKITKRGQNVTFRCDPISEHNRLYWYRQTLGQGPEFLTYFQNEAQLEKSRLLSDRFSAERPKGSFSTLEIQRTEQGDSAMYLCASSLGTGIHEQYFGPGTRLTVT.

Regarding this clone: Different DNA sequences within this sample yield the same CDR3. The chain is built from TRBV5-1 and TRBJ1-1; tentative D call: TRBD1 (5 bases). Trimming left V 0 bases short and J 0 bases short, with 6 bases between. The CDR3 has 14 residues. Per the germline V gene, CDR1 is SGHRS and CDR2 is YFSETQ. The CDR3 sequence: CASSLGQMNTEAFF. As DNA, the CDR3 is TGCGCCAGCAGCTTGGGACAGATGAACACTGAAGCTTTCTTT.

This chain joins TRBV4-2 and TRBJ2-7; D perhaps matches TRBD2 (6 bases). The ends were cut back, 0 bases at V and 1 base at J, with 10 bases in the middle. The germline V gene has CDR1 LGHNA and CDR2 YNFKEQ. This CDR3 is built from 15 residues. As DNA, the CDR3 is TGTGCCAGCAGCCAAGATTTCGGGACTTCCTACGAGCAGTACTTC. As protein: CASSQDFGTSYEQYF.

The chain couples TRBV2 to TRBJ2-1; D might be TRBD2 (7 bases). Germline V gives CDR1 SNHLY, CDR2 FYNNEI. The CDR3 totals 16 residues. Trimming took off 4 bases at V and 1 base at J, with 14 bases between the two ends. The CDR3 DNA is TGTGCCAGCAGTGTACAGGGACTACAATCCTACAATGAGCAGTTCTTC. Protein product: CASSVQGLQSYNEQFF.

This chain uses TRBV5-1 with TRBJ1-1; 10 positions agree with TRBD1. Per the germline V gene, CDR1 is SGHRS and CDR2 is YFSETQ. V shed 1 base and J 6 bases; nucleotides not matched to a gene: 3. CDR3 length: 14 residues. In nucleotides, the CDR3 is TGCGCCAGCAGCTTGTACGGACAGGGGGCTGAAGCTTTCTTT. Amino acid sequence: CASSLYGQGAEAFF.

J is TRBJ2-7 and V is TRBV1; TRBD2, as called in the table, went unchecked against the DNA. TRBV1 is tagged as a pseudogene. This CDR3 comprises 15 residues. The CDR3, as DNA: TGCACCAGCAGCCCGCGGGGGATTACCCCCTACGAGCAGTACTTC. This gives the protein CTSSPRGITPYEQYF.